These T cell receptor beta chains were read from a single sample in a study of identifying expanded T cells in peripheral blood. Method: immunoSEQ multiplex PCR; TCRdb's copy keeps in-frame clones and lacks some. The sample consists of around 80,000 clones, around 90% of them appearing once. Sequenced sample: blood. These receptors originate from a person aged 18 to 75 in good health. Each CDR3 is given with its conserved first and last residue. A D gene is named only where the DNA matches it firmly. The listing skips clone size in some rows; elsewhere it reads once, few, many or a size class.

>TRBV11-2|NA|TRBJ2-7|NA
TGTGCCAGCAGCGATTCGGTGGGGGATTATTACGAGCAGTACTTC
CASSDSVGDYYEQYF
>TRBV4-1|NA|TRBJ1-1|NA
TGCGCCAGCAGCCACCACTCCCGGGAGGAGGCTTTCTTT
CASSHHSREEAFF
>TRBV29-1|NA|TRBJ2-1|NA
TGCAGCGTAAGAATATTGGGGAGTGAGCAGTTCTTC
CSVRILGSEQFF
>TRBV6-5|TRBD1|TRBJ1-1|NA
TGTGCCAGCAGGAAGACACAGGGGTTTGAAGCTTTCTTT
CASRKTQGFEAFF
>TRBV5-1|NA|TRBJ1-5|NA
TGCGCCAGCAGCTTGGACGGGAGGGGCAATCAGCCCCAGCATTTT
CASSLDGRGNQPQHF
>TRBV19|TRBD2|TRBJ2-7|NA
TGTGCCAGTAGTATTAAGAGCGGGAGGACCTACGAGCAGTACTTC
CASSIKSGRTYEQYF
>TRBV14|NA|TRBJ1-2|NA
TGTGCCAGCAGCCAAGGGGTGTGGGGGGCGGATGGCTACACCTTC
CASSQGVWGADGYTF
>TRBV5-4|NA|TRBJ2-5|NA
TGTGCCAGCAGCTGGGGGCCGGGGGCGGAGACCCAGTACTTC
CASSWGPGAETQYF
>TRBV7-7|NA|TRBJ2-5|NA
TGTGCCAGCAGCTTTACTAGGTCGGAGACCCAGTACTTC
CASSFTRSETQYF
>TRBV7-8|NA|TRBJ2-1|NA
TGTGCCAGCAGCTTCGATTGGACGAGTCCCCATGAGCAGTTCTTC
CASSFDWTSPHEQFF
>TRBV9|NA|TRBJ2-5|NA
TGTGCCAGCAGCGTAGGTAGGAACCAAGAGACCCAGTACTTC
CASSVGRNQETQYF
>TRBV5-4|NA|TRBJ2-7|NA
TGTGCCAGCAGCCTATCAACCCGGAGAAGCTCCTACGAGCAGTACTTC
CASSLSTRRSSYEQYF
>TRBV5-1|TRBD2|TRBJ2-3|NA
TGCGCCAGCAGCTCGATAGCGGGAGCTACAGATACGCAGTATTTT
CASSSIAGATDTQYF
>TRBV18|NA|TRBJ2-1|NA
TGTGCCAGCTCATACAGGGACTACAATGAGCAGTTCTTC
CASSYRDYNEQFF
>TRBV10-3|NA|TRBJ1-3|NA
TGTGCCATCAGTGAGACCTCTCCAGGGTCTGGAAACACCATATATTTT
CAISETSPGSGNTIYF
>TRBV6-5|NA|TRBJ1-3|once
TGTGCCAGCAGGGAGGATTCTGGAAACACCATATATTTT
CASREDSGNTIYF
>TRBV14|NA|TRBJ2-1|NA
TGTGCCAGCAGCCAGGACCGGGGGTTCCTATACAATGAGCAGTTCTTC
CASSQDRGFLYNEQFF